One and the same sample provided the 8 T cell receptor beta chains below, sequenced in a study of vaccination and CD4 T cells after COVID-19 (dated by TCRdb to between 2021 and 2024). Their cognate antigens are unknown. The protocol used for the library was PCR. Sequencer: Illumina iSeq 100. At the Johns Hopkins FTIC core, DNA from the cultured CD4+ T cells underwent TCR sequencing with the Oncomine TCR Beta short-read assay. TCRdb handled the public reads itself, with Q25 trimming in fastp and clone calling in MiXCR, and kept productive beta chains. Rows matching on CDR3 protein sequence are summarized as one entry with the most common DNA and genes. This sample gives approximately 12,000 distinct CDR3 sequences in total; around 48% of them show up just once. The ten top clones hold 21% of the sample. According to the study, the label for this sample's treatment or condition signals: roughly 11-day PBMC culture with coronavirus spike peptide pools or control peptides (ViraFEST assay).

Source material: CD4+ T cells from blood, cultured in vitro. The source of these receptors is a human donor who had recovered from COVID-19.

The rearrangement joins TRBV18 to TRBJ2-1; D might be TRBD1 or TRBD2, each matching 5 bases. V dropped 2 bases and J dropped 6 bases, with 20 bases sitting between them. CDR1 KGHSH and CDR2 LQKENI come from the germline V gene. The CDR3 runs 17 residues. CDR3 region: CASSPNRFRIAGNEQFF. For the CDR3, the DNA is TGTGCCAGCTCACCAAACAGGTTCAGAATCGCGGGCAATGAGCAGTTCTTC.

The chain has TRBV2 and TRBJ2-7, with D perhaps TRBD2 (5 bases). The V and J ends lost 4 bases and 3 bases respectively, with 16 bases between them. The CDR3 is 15 residues long. Germline lookup yields CDR1 SNHLY and CDR2 FYNNEI. The CDR3 here is CASSVFRGFYYEQYF. CDR3 coding DNA: TGTGCCAGCAGTGTGTTTCGGGGTTTCTACTACGAGCAGTACTTC.

This chain links TRBV5-1 with TRBJ2-1; 7 bases align to TRBD2. This CDR3 has 16 amino acids. CDR1 and CDR2 (germline): SGHRS, YFSETQ. The V segment lost 4 bases and the J segment 4 bases; nucleotides outside the gene matches: 11. The CDR3 region has the DNA TGCGCCAGCAGCGGACTTAGCGGGCGGCCATACAATGAGCAGTTCTTC. This codes for CASSGLSGRPYNEQFF.

The table lists this clonotype with a count of one. This chain links TRBV6-4 with TRBJ2-5, with D hard to call. Germline CDR1 reads MRHNA; CDR2 reads SNTAGT. The CDR3 extends over 15 amino acids. V lost 6 bases to trimming and J lost 5 bases, with 19 bases between them. The DNA of the CDR3 is TGTGCCAGCAGATGCGACCGGTACGAGTCGGAGACCCAGTACTTC. It translates to CASRCDRYESETQYF.

V is TRBV7-9 and J is TRBJ1-6, with D unresolved. With 1 base removed from V and 10 bases from J, the gap between germline ends came to 17 bases. In germline, CDR1 is SEHNR, CDR2 FQNEAQ (reference sequence). The CDR3 length is 16 residues. The CDR3 is CASSLGGPLNTSPLHF. CDR3 bases: TGTGCCAGCAGCTTAGGAGGTCCCCTAAACACATCACCCCTCCACTTT. Full variable domain (rest looked up from reference TRBV7-9 and TRBJ1-6): DTGVSQNPRHKITKRGQNVTFRCDPISEHNRLYWYRQTLGQGPEFLTYFQNEAQLEKSRLLSDRFSAERPKGSFSTLEIQRTEQGDSAMYLCASSLGGPLNTSPLHFGNGTRLTVT.

The V and J genes are TRBV7-9 and TRBJ2-3; D is perhaps TRBD1 (6 bases). Germline V gene data show CDR1 as SEHNR and CDR2 as FQNEAQ (reference sequence). V lost 1 base and J lost 4, with 9 bases in between. The CDR3 is 14 residues long. The CDR3 loop is CASSLDQGPDTQYF. The CDR3 coding sequence is TGTGCCAGCAGCTTAGATCAGGGGCCAGATACGCAGTATTTT.

This clonotype was recorded a few times. The chain's CDR3 is CASRHNRVGREPQHF. The CDR3 DNA reads TGTGCCAGCAGGCATAACAGGGTTGGGCGGGAGCCCCAGCATTTT. V gene TRBV6-2 or TRBV6-3 combines with J gene TRBJ1-5, with D maybe TRBD1 (6 bases). The germline CDR1 and CDR2 sequences are MNHEY and SVGEGT. Between the trimmed V and J ends, which lost 6 bases and 8 bases, there was a span of 20 bases. The CDR3 is 15 amino acids.

The V gene is TRBV3-1, the J gene TRBJ1-6; D unclear. The ends were cut back, 1 base at V and 8 bases at J, with 3 bases in the middle. The CDR3 contains 12 residues. Per germline, CDR1 LGHDT and CDR2 YNNKEL (reference sequence). DNA for the CDR3: TGTGCCAGCAGCCAAGGGGATTCACCCCTCCACTTT. This codes for CASSQGDSPLHF.